This TCR beta chain comes out of a study of T cell repertoires in cytomegalovirus infection. Study-wide context: Recently identified HLA-C-restricted CMV epitopes were among the peptides used. A matching HLA type, together with CMV infection, was signaled by public TCR beta signatures. Whole-study results and caveats: Adding up the frequency of public TCR beta families identified people who carried CMV plus the relevant HLA. HLA-C-restricted CMV-specific TCR beta clonotypes were dominant in the ex vivo response.

Each CDR3 protein gets one entry after TCRdb re-called the reads with MiXCR. The table has 750,000 to 900,000 distinct CDR3 sequences, 25% to 30% seen once. Deletions cut 4 bases from V and 10 bases from J, with 17 bases between. Germline CDR1 PRHDT, CDR2 FYEKMQ (reference sequence). The CDR3 totals 14 residues. On this clonotype: Antigen: not known.

The sequences come from cultured CD8+ T cells from PBMCs, collected from culture after CMV antigen stimulation. The V and J genes are TRBV13 and TRBJ2-1; D ambiguous. The sequence was collected from a human donor in good health (CMV status not recorded). Some clones in this sample may be carry-over from other donors' samples. The CDR3 DNA follows: TGTGCCAGCAGCTCCCCGTACGCGGCCCGGGAGCAGTTCTTC. Translating it yields CASSSPYAAREQFF.